The 3 T cell receptor beta chains below were found in one sample sequenced in a study of T-cell memory formation after mild COVID-19. TCRdb re-analysed the 5' RACE reads in MiXCR, keeping a single row per CDR3 protein. Of 240,000 or so distinct CDR3 sequences listed, 8.5% to 9.5% are singletons. The sequenced material came from PBMCs or a T cell subset sorted from them (not recorded which). The receptor source for this set is a man between 18 and 29 years old who had mild COVID-19 (a few samples of this study predate the infection). Cell type and time point are not known.

The chain employs TRBV24-1 and TRBJ2-3; 8 positions match TRBD2. Germline CDR1 reads KGHDR; CDR2 reads SFDVKD. V lost 4 bases to trimming and J lost 2 bases; unmatched junction nucleotides: 7. The CDR3 loop spans 16 amino acids. The CDR3: CATSEERAGATDTQYF. In DNA, the CDR3 is TGTGCCACCAGTGAAGAACGAGCGGGGGCCACAGATACGCAGTATTTT.

This chain uses TRBV11-2 with TRBJ2-7; TRBD1 matches 7 bases. This CDR3 has 12 residues. With 5 bases clipped from V and 3 bases from J, the junction kept 1 base outside the gene matches. Germline-derived CDR1 and CDR2 are SGHAT and FQNNGV. In DNA, the CDR3 is TGTGCCAGCAGCGGACAGGACTACGAGCAGTACGTC. Encoded protein: CASSGQDYEQYV.

This clonotype was recorded a few times. The V call is TRBV6-1, the J call TRBJ2-3; unclear D gene. With 8 bases removed from V and 0 bases from J, the gap between germline ends came to 6 bases. CDR1 and CDR2 (germline): MNHNS, SASEGT. The length of the CDR3 is 12 residues. The CDR3 DNA is TGTGCCAGCGTGGGGAGCACAGATACGCAGTATTTT. Amino acids: CASVGSTDTQYF.